This T cell receptor (beta chain) was captured by sequencing in a study of blood T cell repertoires in COVID-19. Before they entered the study, exposed participants had met a COVID-19 case within 2 weeks. Generated by immunoSEQ multiplex PCR, the TCRdb table keeps only in-frame clones and is missing some. The repertoire consists of around 270,000 clones, with 88% occurring once and the leading ten covering over 2.5%. Per germline, CDR1 SNHLY and CDR2 FYNNEI. This CDR3 has 16 residues. The V gene lost 6 bases and the J gene lost 0 bases, with 16 bases spanning the gap. This TCR was sampled from a woman aged 40 to 49 who had been exposed to COVID-19. The chain uses TRBV2 and TRBJ2-3; the D gene is possibly TRBD2 (6 bases). The sample taken for sequencing was PBMCs or T cells enriched from blood (not recorded which). The CDR3 nucleotides read TGTGCCAGCAGGCAACCGGGACTCCTTAGCACAGATACGCAGTATTTT. It encodes CASRQPGLLSTDTQYF. Filled out from reference TRBV2 and TRBJ2-3, the complete variable domain reads EPEVTQTPSHQVTQMGQEVILRCVPISNHLYFYWYRQILGQKVEFLVSFYNNEISEKSEIFDDQFSVERPDGSNFTLKIRSTKLEDSAMYFCASRQPGLLSTDTQYFGPGTRLTVL.